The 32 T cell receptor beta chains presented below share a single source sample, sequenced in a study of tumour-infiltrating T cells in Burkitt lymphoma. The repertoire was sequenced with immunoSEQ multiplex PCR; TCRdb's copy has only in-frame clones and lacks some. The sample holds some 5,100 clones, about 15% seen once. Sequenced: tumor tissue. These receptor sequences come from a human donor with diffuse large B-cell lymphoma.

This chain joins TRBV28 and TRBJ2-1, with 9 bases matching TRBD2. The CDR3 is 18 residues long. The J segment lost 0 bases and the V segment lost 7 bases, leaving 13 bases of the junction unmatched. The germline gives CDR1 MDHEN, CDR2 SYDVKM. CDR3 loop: CASTGDSGRVGSYNEQFF. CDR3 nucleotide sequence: TGTGCCAGCACTGGGGATAGCGGGAGAGTAGGCTCCTACAATGAGCAGTTCTTC.

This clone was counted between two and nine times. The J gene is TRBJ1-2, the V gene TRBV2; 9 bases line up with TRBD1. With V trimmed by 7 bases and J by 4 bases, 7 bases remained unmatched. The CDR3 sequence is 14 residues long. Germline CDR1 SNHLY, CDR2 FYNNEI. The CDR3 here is CASTFTGGVYGYTF. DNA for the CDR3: TGTGCCAGCACCTTTACAGGGGGCGTCTATGGCTACACCTTC. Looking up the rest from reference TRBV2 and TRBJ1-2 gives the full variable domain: EPEVTQTPSHQVTQMGQEVILRCVPISNHLYFYWYRQILGQKVEFLVSFYNNEISEKSEIFDDQFSVERPDGSNFTLKIRSTKLEDSAMYFCASTFTGGVYGYTFGSGTRLTVV.

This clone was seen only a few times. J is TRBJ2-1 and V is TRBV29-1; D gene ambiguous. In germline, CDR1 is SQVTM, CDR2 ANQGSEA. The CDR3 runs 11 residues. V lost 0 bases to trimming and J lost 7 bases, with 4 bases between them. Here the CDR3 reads CSVEDPNEQFF. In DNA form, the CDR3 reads TGCAGCGTTGAAGATCCTAATGAGCAGTTCTTC.

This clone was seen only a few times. This chain's CDR3 is CASSLVRGTEAFF. In nucleotides, the CDR3 is TGTGCCAGCAGCTTAGTTAGGGGAACTGAAGCTTTCTTT. This chain links TRBV11-2 with TRBJ1-1, with D possibly being TRBD1 (5 bases). This CDR3 spans 13 amino acids. Germline values: CDR1 SGHAT, CDR2 FQNNGV. Trimming shortened V by 1 base and J by 5 bases, and 8 bases separated the two germline ends.

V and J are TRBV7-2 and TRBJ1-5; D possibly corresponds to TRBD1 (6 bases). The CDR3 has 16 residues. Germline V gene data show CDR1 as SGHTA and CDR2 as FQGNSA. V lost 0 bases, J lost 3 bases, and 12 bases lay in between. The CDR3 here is CASSLALGGINQPQHF. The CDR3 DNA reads TGTGCCAGCAGCTTAGCACTAGGGGGGATCAATCAGCCCCAGCATTTT.

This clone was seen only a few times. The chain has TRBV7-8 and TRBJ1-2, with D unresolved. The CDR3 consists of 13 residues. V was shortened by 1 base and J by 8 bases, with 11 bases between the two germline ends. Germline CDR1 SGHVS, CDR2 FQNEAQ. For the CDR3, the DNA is TGTGCCAGCAGCTTAGGGCGGGATGGCGGCTACACCTTC. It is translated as CASSLGRDGGYTF.

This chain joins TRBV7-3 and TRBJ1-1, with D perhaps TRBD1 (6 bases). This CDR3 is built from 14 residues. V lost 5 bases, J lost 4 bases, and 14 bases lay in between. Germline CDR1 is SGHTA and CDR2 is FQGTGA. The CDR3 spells CASSNAGEGTEAFF. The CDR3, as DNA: TGTGCCAGCAGCAACGCAGGGGAGGGCACTGAAGCTTTCTTT.

The CDR3 DNA follows: TGTGCCAGCAGCTTAGGCCGGAGTTTTGAGCAGTTCTTC. Its protein product is CASSLGRSFEQFF. The chain combines TRBV13 with TRBJ2-1, with D hard to call. The CDR3 runs to 13 residues. CDR1 and CDR2 (germline): PRHDT, FYEKMQ (reference sequence). V lost 0 bases, J lost 9 bases, and 9 bases lay in between.

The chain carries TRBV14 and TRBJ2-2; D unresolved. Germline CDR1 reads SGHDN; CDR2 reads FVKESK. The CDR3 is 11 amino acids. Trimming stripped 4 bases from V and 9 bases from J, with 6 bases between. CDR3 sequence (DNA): TGTGCCAGCAGCCTAGGGTGGGAGCTGTTTTTT. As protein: CASSLGWELFF.

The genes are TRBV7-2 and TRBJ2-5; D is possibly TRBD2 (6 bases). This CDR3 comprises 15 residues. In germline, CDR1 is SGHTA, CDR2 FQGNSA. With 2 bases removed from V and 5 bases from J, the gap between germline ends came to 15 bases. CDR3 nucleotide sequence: TGTGCCAGCAGCTTAATGTGGAGCGGGTGGGAGACCCAGTACTTC. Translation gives CASSLMWSGWETQYF.

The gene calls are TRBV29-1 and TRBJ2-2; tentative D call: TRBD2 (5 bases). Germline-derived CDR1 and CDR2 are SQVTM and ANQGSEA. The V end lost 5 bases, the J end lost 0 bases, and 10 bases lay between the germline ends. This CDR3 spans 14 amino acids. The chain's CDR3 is CSVSLSANTGELFF. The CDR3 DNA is TGCAGCGTTTCCCTTAGCGCGAACACCGGGGAGCTGTTTTTT.

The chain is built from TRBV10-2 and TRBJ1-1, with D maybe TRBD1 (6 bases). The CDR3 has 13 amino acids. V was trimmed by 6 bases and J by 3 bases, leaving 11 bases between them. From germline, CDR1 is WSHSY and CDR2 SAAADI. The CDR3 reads CASSRDTYTEAFF. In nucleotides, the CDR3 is TGCGCCAGCAGCCGGGACACCTACACTGAAGCTTTCTTT.

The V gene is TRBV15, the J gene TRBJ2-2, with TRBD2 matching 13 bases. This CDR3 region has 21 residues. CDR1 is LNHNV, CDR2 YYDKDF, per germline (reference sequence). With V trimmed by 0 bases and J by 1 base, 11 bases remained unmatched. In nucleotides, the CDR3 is TGTGCCACCAGCAGAGACGCCCTAAGGACTAGCGGGAGAGGGAACACCGGGGAGCTGTTTTTT. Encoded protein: CATSRDALRTSGRGNTGELFF.

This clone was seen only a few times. CDR3 loop: CASSEEVGGYGYTF. In DNA form, the CDR3 reads TGTGCCAGCAGTGAAGAGGTGGGTGGCTATGGCTACACCTTC. This chain joins TRBV2 and TRBJ1-2; D uncertain. In germline, CDR1 is SNHLY, CDR2 FYNNEI. The CDR3 has 14 residues. Between the trimmed V and J ends, which lost 1 base and 4 bases, there was a span of 10 bases.

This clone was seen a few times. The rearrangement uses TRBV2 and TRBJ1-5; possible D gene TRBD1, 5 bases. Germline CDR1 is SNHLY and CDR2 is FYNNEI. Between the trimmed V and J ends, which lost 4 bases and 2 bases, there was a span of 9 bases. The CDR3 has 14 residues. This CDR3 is CASSAEGRNQPQHF. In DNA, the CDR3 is TGTGCCAGCAGTGCAGAGGGACGCAATCAGCCCCAGCATTTT.

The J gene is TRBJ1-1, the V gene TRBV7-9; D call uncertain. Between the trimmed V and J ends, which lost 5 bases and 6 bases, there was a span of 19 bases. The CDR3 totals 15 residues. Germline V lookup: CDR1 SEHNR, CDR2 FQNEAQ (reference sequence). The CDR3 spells CASSPTGSGIPEAFF. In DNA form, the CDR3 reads TGTGCCAGCAGCCCAACTGGTTCTGGTATACCTGAAGCTTTCTTT. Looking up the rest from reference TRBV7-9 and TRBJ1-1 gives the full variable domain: DTGVSQNPRHKITKRGQNVTFRCDPISEHNRLYWYRQTLGQGPEFLTYFQNEAQLEKSRLLSDRFSAERPKGSFSTLEIQRTEQGDSAMYLCASSPTGSGIPEAFFGQGTRLTVV.

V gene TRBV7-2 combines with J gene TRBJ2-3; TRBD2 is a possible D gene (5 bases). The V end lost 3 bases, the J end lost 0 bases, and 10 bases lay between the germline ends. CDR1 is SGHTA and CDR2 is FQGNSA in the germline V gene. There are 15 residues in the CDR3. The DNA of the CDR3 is TGTGCCAGCAGCTTCCTAGCTATGAGCACAGATACGCAGTATTTT. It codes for CASSFLAMSTDTQYF.

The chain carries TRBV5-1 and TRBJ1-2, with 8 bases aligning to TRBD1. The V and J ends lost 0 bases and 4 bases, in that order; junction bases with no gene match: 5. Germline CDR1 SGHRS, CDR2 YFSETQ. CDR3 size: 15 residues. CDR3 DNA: TGCGCCAGCAGCTTGGACCCGGGACAGGTCTATGGCTACACCTTC. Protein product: CASSLDPGQVYGYTF.

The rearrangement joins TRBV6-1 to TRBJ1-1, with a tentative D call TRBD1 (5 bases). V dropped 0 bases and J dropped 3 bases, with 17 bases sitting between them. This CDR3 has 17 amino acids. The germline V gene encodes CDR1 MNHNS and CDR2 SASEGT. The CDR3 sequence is CASSEAHYGGQDTEAFF. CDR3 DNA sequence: TGTGCCAGCAGTGAAGCCCACTACGGGGGTCAGGACACTGAAGCTTTCTTT.

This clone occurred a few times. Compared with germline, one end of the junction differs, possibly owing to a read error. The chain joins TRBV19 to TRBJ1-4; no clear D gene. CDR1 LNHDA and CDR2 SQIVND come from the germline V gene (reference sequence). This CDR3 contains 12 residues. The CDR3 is CASSTPDRVFLF. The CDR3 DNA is TGTGCCAGTAGTACCCCCGACCGGGTTTTTCTTTTT.

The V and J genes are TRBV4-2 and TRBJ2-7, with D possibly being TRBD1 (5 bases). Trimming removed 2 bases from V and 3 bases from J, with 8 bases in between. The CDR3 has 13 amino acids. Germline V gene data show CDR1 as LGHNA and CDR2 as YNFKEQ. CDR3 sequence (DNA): TGTGCCAGCAGCCAACAGACAGACTACGAGCAGTACTTC. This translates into CASSQQTDYEQYF.

The CDR3 sequence is CASSLTGINEKLFF. For the CDR3, the DNA is TGCGCCAGCAGCTTGACAGGGATTAATGAAAAACTGTTTTTT. V is TRBV5-1 and J is TRBJ1-4; the D gene is possibly TRBD1 (6 bases). The CDR3 consists of 14 residues. V was trimmed by 1 base and J by 4 bases, leaving 8 bases between them. Germline V gene lookup returns CDR1 SGHRS and CDR2 YFSETQ.

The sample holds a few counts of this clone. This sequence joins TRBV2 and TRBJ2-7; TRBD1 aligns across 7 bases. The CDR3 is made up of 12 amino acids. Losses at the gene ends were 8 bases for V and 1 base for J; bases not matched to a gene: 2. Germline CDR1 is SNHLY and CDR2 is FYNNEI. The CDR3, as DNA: TGTGCCAGCTACAGGGGTTCCTACGAGCAGTACTTC. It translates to CASYRGSYEQYF.

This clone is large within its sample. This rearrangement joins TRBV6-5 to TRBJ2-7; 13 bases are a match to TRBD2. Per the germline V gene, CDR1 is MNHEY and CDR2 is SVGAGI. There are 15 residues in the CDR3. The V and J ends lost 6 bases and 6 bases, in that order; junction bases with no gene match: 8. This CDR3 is CASSLGLAGVGEQYF. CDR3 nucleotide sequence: TGTGCCAGCAGCCTAGGACTAGCGGGAGTTGGCGAGCAGTACTTC.

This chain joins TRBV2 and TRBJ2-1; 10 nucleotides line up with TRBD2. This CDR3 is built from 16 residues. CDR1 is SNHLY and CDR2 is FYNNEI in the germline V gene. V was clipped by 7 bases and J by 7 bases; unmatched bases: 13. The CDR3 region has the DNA TGTGCCAGCAATTCAGCTTCCGGGACTAGCGTAAATGAGCAGTTCTTC. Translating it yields CASNSASGTSVNEQFF.

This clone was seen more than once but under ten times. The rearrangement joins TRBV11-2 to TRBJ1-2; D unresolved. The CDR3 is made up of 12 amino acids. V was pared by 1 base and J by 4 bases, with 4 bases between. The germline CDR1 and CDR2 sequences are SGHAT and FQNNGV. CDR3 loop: CASSLALYGYTF. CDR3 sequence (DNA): TGTGCCAGCAGCTTAGCTCTCTATGGCTACACCTTC.

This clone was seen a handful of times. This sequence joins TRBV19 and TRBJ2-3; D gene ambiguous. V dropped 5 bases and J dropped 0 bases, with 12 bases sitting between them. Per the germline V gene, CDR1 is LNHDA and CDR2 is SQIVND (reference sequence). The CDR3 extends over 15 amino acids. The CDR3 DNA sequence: TGTGCCAGTAGTCCGACCTTTACTAGCACAGATACGCAGTATTTT. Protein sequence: CASSPTFTSTDTQYF.

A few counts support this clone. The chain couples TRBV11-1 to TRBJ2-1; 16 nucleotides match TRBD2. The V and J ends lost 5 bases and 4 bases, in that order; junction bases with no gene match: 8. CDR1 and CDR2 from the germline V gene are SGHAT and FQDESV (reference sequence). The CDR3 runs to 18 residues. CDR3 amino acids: CASSPGTSGRAGYNEQFF. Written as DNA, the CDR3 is TGTGCCAGCAGCCCCGGGACTAGCGGGAGGGCCGGGTACAATGAGCAGTTCTTC.

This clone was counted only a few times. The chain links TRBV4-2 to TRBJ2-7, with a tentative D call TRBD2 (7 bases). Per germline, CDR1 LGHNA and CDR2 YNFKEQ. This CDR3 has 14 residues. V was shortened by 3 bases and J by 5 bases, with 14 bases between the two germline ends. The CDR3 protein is CASSQGSGTNEQYF. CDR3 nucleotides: TGTGCCAGCAGCCAGGGCAGCGGGACAAACGAGCAGTACTTC.

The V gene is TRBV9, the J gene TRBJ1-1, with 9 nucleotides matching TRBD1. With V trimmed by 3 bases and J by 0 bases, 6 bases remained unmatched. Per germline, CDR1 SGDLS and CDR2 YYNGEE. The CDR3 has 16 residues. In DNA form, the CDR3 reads TGTGCCAGCAGCGGCCCCGGACAGGGGATGAACACTGAAGCTTTCTTT. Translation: CASSGPGQGMNTEAFF.

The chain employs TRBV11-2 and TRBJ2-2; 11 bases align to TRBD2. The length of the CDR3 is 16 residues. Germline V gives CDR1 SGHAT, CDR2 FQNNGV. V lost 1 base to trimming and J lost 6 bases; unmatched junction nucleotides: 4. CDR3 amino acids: CASSLVAGGHSGELFF. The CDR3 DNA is TGTGCCAGCAGCTTAGTAGCGGGAGGGCATTCCGGGGAGCTGTTTTTT.

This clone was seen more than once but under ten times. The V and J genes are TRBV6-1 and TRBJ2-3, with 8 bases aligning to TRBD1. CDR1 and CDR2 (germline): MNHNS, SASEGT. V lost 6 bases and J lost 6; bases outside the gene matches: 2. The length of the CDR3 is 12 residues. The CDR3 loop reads CASRTGADTQYF. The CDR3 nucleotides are TGTGCCAGCAGGACAGGGGCGGATACGCAGTATTTT.